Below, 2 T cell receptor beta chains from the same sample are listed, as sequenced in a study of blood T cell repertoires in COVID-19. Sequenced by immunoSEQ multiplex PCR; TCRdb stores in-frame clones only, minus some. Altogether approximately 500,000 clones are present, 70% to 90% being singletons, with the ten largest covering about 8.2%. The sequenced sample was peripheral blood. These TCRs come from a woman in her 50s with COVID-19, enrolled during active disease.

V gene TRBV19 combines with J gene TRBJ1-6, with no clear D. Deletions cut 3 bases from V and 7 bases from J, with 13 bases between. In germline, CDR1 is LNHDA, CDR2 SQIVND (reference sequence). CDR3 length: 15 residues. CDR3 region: CASSIGIGENSPLHF. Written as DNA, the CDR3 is TGTGCCAGTAGTATTGGTATCGGGGAAAATTCACCCCTCCACTTT. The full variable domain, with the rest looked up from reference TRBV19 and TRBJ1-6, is DGGITQSPKYLFRKEGQNVTLSCEQNLNHDAMYWYRQDPGQGLRLIYYSQIVNDFQKGDIAEGYSVSREKKESFPLTVTSAQKNPTAFYLCASSIGIGENSPLHFGNGTRLTVT.

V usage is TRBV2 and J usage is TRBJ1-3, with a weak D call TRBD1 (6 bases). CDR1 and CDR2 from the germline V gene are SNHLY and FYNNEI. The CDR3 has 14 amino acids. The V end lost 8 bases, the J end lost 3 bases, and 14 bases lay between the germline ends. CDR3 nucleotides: TGTGCCAGCCTCCGACAGGTCAATGGAAACACCATATATTTT. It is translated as CASLRQVNGNTIYF.